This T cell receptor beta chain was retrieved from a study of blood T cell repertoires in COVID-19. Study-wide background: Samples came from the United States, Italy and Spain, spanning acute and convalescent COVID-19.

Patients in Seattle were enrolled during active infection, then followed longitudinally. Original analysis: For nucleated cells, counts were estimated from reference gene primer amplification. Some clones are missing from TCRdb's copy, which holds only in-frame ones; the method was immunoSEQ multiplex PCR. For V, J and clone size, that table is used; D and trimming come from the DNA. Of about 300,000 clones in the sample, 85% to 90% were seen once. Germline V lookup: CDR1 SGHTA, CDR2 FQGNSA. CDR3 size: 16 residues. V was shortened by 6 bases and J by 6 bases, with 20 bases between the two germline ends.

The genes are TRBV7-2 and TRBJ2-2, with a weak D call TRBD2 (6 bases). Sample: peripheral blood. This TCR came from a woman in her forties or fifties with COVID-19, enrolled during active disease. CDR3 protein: CASRPPLGRYSGELFF. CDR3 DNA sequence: TGTGCCAGCAGACCTCCCCTCGGGAGATATTCCGGGGAGCTGTTTTTT. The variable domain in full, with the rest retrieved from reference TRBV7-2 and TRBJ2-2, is GAGVSQSPSNKVTEKGKDVELRCDPISGHTALYWYRQSLGQGLEFLIYFQGNSAPDKSGLPSDRFSAERTGGSVSTLTIQRTQQEDSAVYLCASRPPLGRYSGELFFGEGSRLTVL.